A selection of T cell receptor beta chains follows, all from one sample in a study of blood T cell repertoires in COVID-19. Measured with immunoSEQ multiplex PCR; TCRdb has only the in-frame clones, and not every one. Of about 670,000 clones listed, just under 90% were seen once; the top ten hold over 0.2%. The specimen was peripheral blood. Receptors were obtained from a woman younger than 30 with acute or convalescent COVID-19. Each CDR3 is given with its conserved first and last residue. The D gene is left open where the match is weak. For some rows the clone size is stated as once, few or many, or as a class when expanded; others skip it.

len,abundance,v_gene,d_gene,j_gene,CDR3aa,CDR3nt
17,-,TRBV5-1,TRBD1,TRBJ1-2,CASSLAGGTGALSGYTF,TGCGCCAGCAGCTTGGCCGGTGGGACAGGGGCGTTGTCGGGCTACACCTTC
16,-,TRBV6-6,TRBD1,TRBJ1-6,CASSYRGDSALSPLHF,TGTGCCAGCAGTTACCGTGGGGACAGCGCACTGTCACCCCTCCACTTT
15,-,TRBV2,-,TRBJ1-5,CASSPDIGSNQPQHF,TGTGCCAGCAGCCCAGACATCGGAAGCAATCAGCCCCAGCATTTT
17,-,TRBV5-1,TRBD2,TRBJ2-1,CASSQRLAGGTDNEQFF,TGCGCCAGCAGCCAAAGACTAGCGGGGGGGACCGACAATGAGCAGTTCTTC
13,-,TRBV5-1,-,TRBJ2-7,CASSLARDNEQYF,TGCGCCAGCAGCTTGGCCCGGGACAACGAGCAGTACTTC
15,-,TRBV4-1,-,TRBJ1-4,CASSQGQGSNEKLFF,TGCGCCAGCAGCCAAGGGCAGGGGTCTAATGAAAAACTGTTTTTT
15,-,TRBV25-1,-,TRBJ2-3,CASSEPTGFLDTQYF,TGTGCCAGCAGTGAACCCACAGGGTTCTTGGATACGCAGTATTTT
18,-,TRBV3-1/TRBV3-2,-,TRBJ2-1,CASSQEARGISSYNEQFF,TGTGCCAGCAGCCAAGAAGCGAGGGGGATCAGCTCCTACAATGAGCAGTTCTTC
15,once,TRBV7-9,TRBD2,TRBJ2-1,CASSPNRWGGNEQFF,TGTGCCAGCAGCCCAAACCGTTGGGGGGGCAATGAGCAGTTCTTC
13,-,TRBV3-1/TRBV3-2,-,TRBJ1-1,CASSLTVNTEAFF,TGTGCCAGCAGCCTGACAGTGAACACTGAAGCTTTCTTT
17,-,TRBV4-3,TRBD1,TRBJ1-1,CASSHFRDRGLNTEAFF,TGCGCCAGCAGCCATTTCCGGGACAGGGGATTGAACACTGAAGCTTTCTTT
15,-,TRBV9,TRBD1,TRBJ1-2,CASSESGTVFFGYTF,TGTGCCAGCAGCGAGTCCGGGACAGTTTTCTTTGGCTACACCTTC
13,-,TRBV6-2/TRBV6-3,-,TRBJ1-1,CASSYREHTEAFF,TGTGCCAGCAGTTACCGGGAGCACACTGAAGCTTTCTTT
16,-,TRBV3-1/TRBV3-2,-,TRBJ2-7,CASSLPPDSNDYEQYF,TGTGCCAGCAGCCTCCCCCCGGACAGTAATGACTACGAGCAGTACTTC
15,-,TRBV7-6,TRBD2,TRBJ2-7,CASSLGSGGLYEQYF,TGTGCCAGCAGCTTAGGTAGCGGGGGGCTATACGAGCAGTACTTC
14,-,TRBV4-3,TRBD1,TRBJ1-2,CASSPDRVVYGYTF,TGCGCCAGCAGCCCAGACAGGGTGGTCTATGGCTACACCTTC
15,-,TRBV19,TRBD1,TRBJ1-1,CASSIQGAGGTEAFF,TGTGCCAGTAGTATACAGGGGGCCGGTGGAACTGAAGCTTTCTTT
15,-,TRBV18,-,TRBJ2-7,CASSPAEGGSYEQYF,TGTGCCAGCTCCCCCGCCGAAGGGGGCTCCTACGAGCAGTACTTC
15,-,TRBV7-9,-,TRBJ2-1,CASTPPGGAHNEQFF,TGTGCCAGCACCCCCCCTGGGGGGGCCCACAATGAGCAGTTCTTC
14,-,TRBV7-2,-,TRBJ1-2,CASSAADYWGGYTF,TGTGCCAGCAGCGCCGCCGACTATTGGGGAGGCTACACCTTC
15,-,TRBV5-1,-,TRBJ1-6,CASSNRQDLNSPLHF,TGCGCCAGCAGCAACCGACAGGACCTCAATTCACCCCTCCACTTT
10,-,TRBV10-2,-,TRBJ1-1,CASKQGEAFF,TGCGCCAGCAAACAGGGCGAAGCTTTCTTT
14,-,TRBV7-2,-,TRBJ2-2,CASRPVPDTGELFF,TGTGCCAGCAGACCCGTACCGGACACCGGGGAGCTGTTTTTT
11,-,TRBV7-3,-,TRBJ1-3,CASSSGDTIYF,TGTGCCAGCAGCTCCGGGGACACCATATATTTT
15,-,TRBV27,-,TRBJ1-2,CASSFIGGESHGYTF,TGTGCCAGCAGTTTTATCGGGGGGGAATCCCATGGCTACACCTTC
18,-,TRBV4-1,TRBD2,TRBJ2-5,CASSQEGSYASGQETQYF,TGCGCCAGCAGCCAAGAAGGCTCGTATGCTAGCGGACAAGAGACCCAGTACTTC
11,once,TRBV25-1,-,TRBJ2-7,CASSEGHEQYF,TGTGCCAGCAGTGAGGGGCACGAGCAGTACTTC
14,-,TRBV19,-,TRBJ1-1,CASSQGLTNTEAFF,TGTGCCAGTAGCCAGGGGCTTACGAACACTGAAGCTTTCTTT
14,-,TRBV7-9,TRBD1,TRBJ1-2,CASSSTGKSYGYTF,TGTGCCAGCAGCTCGACAGGGAAAAGCTATGGCTACACCTTC
14,-,TRBV12-5,-,TRBJ2-1,CASGPGQNYNEQFF,TGTGCTAGTGGTCCGGGACAAAACTACAATGAGCAGTTCTTC
15,-,TRBV4-1,TRBD1,TRBJ1-2,CASSGRQGLNYGYTF,TGCGCCAGCAGCGGACGACAGGGACTTAACTATGGCTACACCTTC
15,-,TRBV2,TRBD1,TRBJ1-1,CASSNTGQLNTEAFF,TGTGCCAGCAGTAATACGGGACAGTTGAACACTGAAGCTTTCTTT
15,-,TRBV19,TRBD1,TRBJ1-1,CASSHLDRVNTEAFF,TGTGCCAGTAGTCACCTGGACAGGGTGAACACTGAAGCTTTCTTT
14,-,TRBV30,TRBD1,TRBJ1-5,CAWSVGQGDQPQHF,TGTGCCTGGAGTGTGGGGCAGGGGGACCAGCCCCAGCATTTT
15,-,TRBV9,TRBD2,TRBJ2-1,CASSSGGGLANEQFF,TGTGCCAGCAGCTCCGGCGGGGGGTTGGCCAATGAGCAGTTCTTC
19,-,TRBV5-1,TRBD1,TRBJ1-6,CASSLAQRQGGSYNSPLHF,TGCGCCAGCAGCTTGGCCCAGAGACAGGGTGGGTCCTATAATTCACCCCTCCACTTT
13,-,TRBV24-1,-,TRBJ1-1,CATSGAMNTEAFF,TGTGCCACCAGTGGGGCGATGAACACTGAAGCTTTCTTT
12,few,TRBV6-2/TRBV6-3,-,TRBJ2-2,CASSLNSGELFF,TGTGCCAGCAGCCTTAACTCCGGGGAGCTGTTTTTT
10,-,TRBV6-4,TRBD1,TRBJ2-7,CRDRASEQYF,TGTAGGGACAGGGCAAGCGAGCAGTACTTC
10,-,TRBV20-1,-,TRBJ2-1,CSATGDEQFF,TGCAGTGCTACCGGGGATGAGCAGTTCTTC
15,-,TRBV11-2,-,TRBJ1-3,CASSLGRGGGNTIYF,TGTGCCAGCAGCTTAGGACGGGGGGGAGGAAACACCATATATTTT
11,-,TRBV10-3,TRBD1,TRBJ1-2,CAISQGEGYTF,TGTGCCATCTCACAGGGGGAGGGCTACACCTTC
14,-,TRBV5-1,-,TRBJ2-7,CASSLDRFPYEQYF,TGCGCCAGCAGCTTGGACAGGTTCCCTTACGAGCAGTACTTC
17,-,TRBV2,TRBD2,TRBJ2-4,CASSHPREGDAKNIQYF,TGTGCCAGCAGCCACCCCCGGGAGGGTGACGCCAAAAACATTCAGTACTTC
16,-,TRBV10-3,TRBD2,TRBJ2-6,CAISGGLAGGANVLTF,TGTGCCATCAGTGGGGGACTAGCGGGAGGGGCCAACGTCCTGACTTTC
14,-,TRBV5-1,-,TRBJ1-2,CASSLLVQSYGYTF,TGCGCCAGCAGCTTATTGGTACAGTCCTATGGCTACACCTTC